A selection of T cell receptor beta chains follows, all from one sample in a study of blood T cell repertoires in COVID-19. Measured with immunoSEQ multiplex PCR; TCRdb has only the in-frame clones, and not every one. In the table there are some 300,000 clones, about 90% of which are singletons. Sequenced input: PBMCs or T cells enriched from blood (not recorded which). All receptors come from a woman aged 30 to 39 who had recovered from COVID-19. The CDR3 runs from the conserved cysteine through the conserved F or W. Each record gives: D gene, J gene, V gene, clone size, CDR3 DNA, CDR3 protein. The D gene is left open where the match is weak. Only part of the rows carry a size: once, few, many, or a class if the clone is expanded.

D: TRBD1; J: TRBJ1-1; V: TRBV28; size: .; DNA: TGTGCCAGCAGTGGACAGGGAATGAACACTGAAGCTTTCTTT; CDR3: CASSGQGMNTEAFF
D: TRBD1; J: TRBJ2-1; V: TRBV27; size: .; DNA: TGTGCCAGCAGTGCGGGACAGGGGTATGAGCAGTTCTTC; CDR3: CASSAGQGYEQFF
D: TRBD1; J: TRBJ1-6; V: TRBV5-1; size: .; DNA: TGCGCCAGCAGTTCGACAGGGAGGATACAGAATTCACCCCTCCACTTT; CDR3: CASSSTGRIQNSPLHF
D: TRBD2; J: TRBJ2-7; V: TRBV27; size: .; DNA: TGTGCCAGCAGTTCGGGACTAGCGGATTCCCCCTACGAGCAGTACTTC; CDR3: CASSSGLADSPYEQYF
D: .; J: TRBJ1-6; V: TRBV3-1/TRBV3-2; size: .; DNA: TGTGCCAGCAGCCCCGAACAGGGAGATTCACCCCTCCACTTT; CDR3: CASSPEQGDSPLHF
D: .; J: TRBJ1-4; V: TRBV19; size: .; DNA: TGTGCCAGTAGTATCTTCGGCGGAGTGGAACTGTTTTTT; CDR3: CASSIFGGVELFF
D: TRBD1; J: TRBJ1-4; V: TRBV7-9; size: .; DNA: TGTGCCAGCAGCTTGGGGACAGGGGGGCGACAACCTGAAAAACTGTTTTTT; CDR3: CASSLGTGGRQPEKLFF
D: .; J: TRBJ1-1; V: TRBV18; size: .; DNA: TGTGCCAGCTCATCGGCGGAGGCTGAAGCTTTCTTT; CDR3: CASSSAEAEAFF
D: TRBD1; J: TRBJ1-5; V: TRBV28; size: .; DNA: TGTGCCACCTCCCGATCAGGGGGCGTAAGCAATCAGCCCCAGCATTTT; CDR3: CATSRSGGVSNQPQHF
D: .; J: TRBJ1-1; V: TRBV28; size: .; DNA: TGTGCCAGCAGTTTAAGACTGCTTAACACTGAAGCTTTCTTT; CDR3: CASSLRLLNTEAFF
D: .; J: TRBJ1-1; V: TRBV5-6; size: .; DNA: TGTGCCAGCAGTCGGGTAGGCGGATCTGCGAACACTGAAGCTTTCTTT; CDR3: CASSRVGGSANTEAFF
D: .; J: TRBJ1-2; V: TRBV18; size: .; DNA: TGTGCCAGCTCACCTTCCCACGCGCCTAACTATGGCTACACCTTC; CDR3: CASSPSHAPNYGYTF
D: TRBD1; J: TRBJ2-7; V: TRBV5-1; size: .; DNA: TGCGCCAGCAGCCCGACCGACGGACAGGGATTCAAAGAGCAGTACTTC; CDR3: CASSPTDGQGFKEQYF
D: .; J: TRBJ2-3; V: TRBV6-5; size: once; DNA: TGTGCCAGCAGTTCAGGCGGGGTGGGAACAGATACGCAGTATTTT; CDR3: CASSSGGVGTDTQYF
D: TRBD2; J: TRBJ2-5; V: TRBV3-1/TRBV3-2; size: .; DNA: TGTGCCAGCAGCAAGAGCAGCGGGGGGGCAGAGACCCAGTACTTC; CDR3: CASSKSSGGAETQYF
D: .; J: TRBJ1-2; V: TRBV21-1; size: .; DNA: TGTGCCAGCTTCCCAGGTGGGGGGGGAGTCATTAACTATGGCTACACCTTC; CDR3: CASFPGGGGVINYGYTF
D: .; J: TRBJ1-6; V: TRBV9; size: few; DNA: TGTGCCAGCAGCCCACGGGGAGAGGTCGATTCACCCCTCCACTTT; CDR3: CASSPRGEVDSPLHF
D: TRBD1; J: TRBJ2-5; V: TRBV3-1/TRBV3-2; size: once; DNA: TGTGCCAGCAGCCAAGGGACAGGGGGCCAAGAGACCCAGTACTTC; CDR3: CASSQGTGGQETQYF
D: .; J: TRBJ1-2; V: TRBV28; size: once; DNA: TGTGCCAGCAGTTTCGACAGCAAAATAGGCTACACCTTC; CDR3: CASSFDSKIGYTF
D: .; J: TRBJ2-7; V: TRBV7-9; size: .; DNA: TGTGCCAGCAGCTTAGCGGGGGGGCCCAACGAGCAGTACTTC; CDR3: CASSLAGGPNEQYF
D: TRBD1; J: TRBJ1-2; V: TRBV6-5; size: .; DNA: TGTGCCAGCAGTTACGATGACAGGGGCTATGGCTACACCTTC; CDR3: CASSYDDRGYGYTF
D: TRBD1; J: TRBJ1-2; V: TRBV12-3/TRBV12-4; size: .; DNA: TGTGCCAGCACCGGGACAGACTATGGCTACACCTTC; CDR3: CASTGTDYGYTF
D: .; J: TRBJ1-5; V: TRBV27; size: .; DNA: TGTGCCAGCGGAGAGGGATGGGGCAATCAGCCCCAGCATTTT; CDR3: CASGEGWGNQPQHF
D: TRBD1; J: TRBJ1-1; V: TRBV12-3/TRBV12-4; size: .; DNA: TGTGCCAGCAGTCGACAGGGTAACACTGAAGCTTTCTTT; CDR3: CASSRQGNTEAFF
D: .; J: TRBJ1-3; V: TRBV6-5; size: few; DNA: TGTGCCAGCAGTCCACTCATACAGGGAAACACCATATATTTT; CDR3: CASSPLIQGNTIYF
D: TRBD2; J: TRBJ2-2; V: TRBV2; size: .; DNA: TGTGCCAGCAGTACCCAGCTAGCGGGGGAGCACAGGGGGGAGCTGTTTTTT; CDR3: CASSTQLAGEHRGELFF
D: TRBD1; J: TRBJ2-7; V: TRBV3-1/TRBV3-2; size: .; DNA: TGTGCCAGCAGCCAAAAGGACAGGGGCCACGAGCAGTACTTC; CDR3: CASSQKDRGHEQYF
D: .; J: TRBJ1-2; V: TRBV6-5; size: .; DNA: TGTGCCAGCAGCGATCCGGGAACCAACTATGGCTACACCTTC; CDR3: CASSDPGTNYGYTF
D: .; J: TRBJ1-6; V: TRBV19; size: .; DNA: TGTGCCAGTAGTAGCGGTTCACCCCTCCACTTT; CDR3: CASSSGSPLHF
D: TRBD2; J: TRBJ2-2; V: TRBV10-3; size: .; DNA: TGTGCCATCAGTGGTGGGCCTAGCGGATCGAACACCGGGGAGCTGTTTTTT; CDR3: CAISGGPSGSNTGELFF
D: .; J: TRBJ1-4; V: TRBV5-5; size: .; DNA: TGTGCCAGCAGCTTGGACCTACCCTCAACTAATGAAAAACTGTTTTTT; CDR3: CASSLDLPSTNEKLFF
D: TRBD1; J: TRBJ2-4; V: TRBV6-5; size: .; DNA: TGTGCCAGCACTAAGGACAGGCTTAAAAACATTCAGTACTTC; CDR3: CASTKDRLKNIQYF
D: .; J: TRBJ1-1; V: TRBV5-6; size: .; DNA: TGTGCCAGCCGAGAGGGGGTCTCGAACACTGAAGCTTTCTTT; CDR3: CASREGVSNTEAFF
D: TRBD1; J: TRBJ2-2; V: TRBV9; size: .; DNA: TGTGCCAGCAGCCCTAGTCGGACAGGGAACACCGGGGAGCTGTTTTTT; CDR3: CASSPSRTGNTGELFF
D: .; J: TRBJ2-7; V: TRBV20-1; size: .; DNA: TGCAGTGCTAGTAAACTAGCCGACTACGAGCAGTACTTC; CDR3: CSASKLADYEQYF
D: TRBD2; J: TRBJ2-7; V: TRBV28; size: .; DNA: TGTGCCAGCACTTACGCGACTAGCGGGGTTCACGAGCAGTACTTC; CDR3: CASTYATSGVHEQYF
D: .; J: TRBJ1-2; V: TRBV21-1; size: .; DNA: TGTGCCAGCAGCAAAGACCGGGACAGGGAGTTTTATGGCTACACCTTC; CDR3: CASSKDRDREFYGYTF
D: TRBD1; J: TRBJ2-5; V: TRBV10-3; size: once; DNA: TGTGCCATCAGTGACCTTTGGACAGGGGGCAAGGAAGAGACCCAGTACTTC; CDR3: CAISDLWTGGKEETQYF
D: TRBD1; J: TRBJ2-6; V: TRBV27; size: .; DNA: TGTGCCAGCAGAACCACCGGGGGACAGGGGGCGCTTGGGGCCAACGTCCTGACTTTC; CDR3: CASRTTGGQGALGANVLTF
D: .; J: TRBJ1-2; V: TRBV5-6; size: .; DNA: TGTGCCAGCAGCTTGGTGGTAGGGGATAATTTTGGCTACACCTTC; CDR3: CASSLVVGDNFGYTF
D: .; J: TRBJ1-2; V: TRBV6-2/TRBV6-3; size: .; DNA: TGTGCCAGCAGTTGGCAGGAAGCCGATGGCTACACCTTC; CDR3: CASSWQEADGYTF
D: TRBD1; J: TRBJ1-4; V: TRBV4-1; size: .; DNA: TGCGCCAGCAGCCAGGGACAGTTAAATGAAAAACTGTTTTTT; CDR3: CASSQGQLNEKLFF
D: TRBD1; J: TRBJ2-7; V: TRBV6-2/TRBV6-3; size: .; DNA: TGTGCCAGCAGTCGAGACAGGGCCTACGAGCAGTACTTC; CDR3: CASSRDRAYEQYF